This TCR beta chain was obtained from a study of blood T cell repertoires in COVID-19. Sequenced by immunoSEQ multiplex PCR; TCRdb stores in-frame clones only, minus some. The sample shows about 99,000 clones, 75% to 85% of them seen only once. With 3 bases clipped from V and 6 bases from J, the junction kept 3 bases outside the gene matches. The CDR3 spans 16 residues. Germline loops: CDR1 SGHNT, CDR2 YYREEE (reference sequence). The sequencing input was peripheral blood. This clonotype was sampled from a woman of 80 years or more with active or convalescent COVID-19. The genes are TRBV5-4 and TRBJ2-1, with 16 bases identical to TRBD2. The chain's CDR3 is CASSSGTSGRGNEQFF. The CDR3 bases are TGTGCCAGCAGCTCCGGGACTAGCGGGAGGGGCAATGAGCAGTTCTTC. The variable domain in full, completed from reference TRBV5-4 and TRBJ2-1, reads ETGVTQSPTHLIKTRGQQVTLRCSSQSGHNTVSWYQQALGQGPQFIFQYYREEENGRGNFPPRFSGLQFPNYSSELNVNALELDDSALYLCASSSGTSGRGNEQFFGPGTRLTVL.